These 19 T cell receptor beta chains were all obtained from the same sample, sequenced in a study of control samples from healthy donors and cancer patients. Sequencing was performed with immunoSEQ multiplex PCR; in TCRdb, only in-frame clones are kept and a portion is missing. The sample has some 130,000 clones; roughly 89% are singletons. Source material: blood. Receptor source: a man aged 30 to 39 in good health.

The CDR3 bases are TGTGCCAGCAGCTTAGACGGGTGGTCACCCCTCCACTTT. Translated, it gives CASSLDGWSPLHF. The J gene is TRBJ1-6, the V gene TRBV7-9, with D hard to call. Trimming shortened V by 1 base and J by 10 bases, and 8 bases separated the two germline ends. This CDR3 contains 13 residues. Per germline, CDR1 SEHNR and CDR2 FQNEAQ (reference sequence).

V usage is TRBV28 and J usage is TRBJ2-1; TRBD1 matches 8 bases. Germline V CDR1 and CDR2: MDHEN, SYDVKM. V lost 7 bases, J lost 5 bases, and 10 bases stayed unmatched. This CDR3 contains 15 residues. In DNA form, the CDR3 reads TGTGCCAGCACCCGCAGGACAGGGAATCACAATGAGCAGTTCTTC. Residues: CASTRRTGNHNEQFF.

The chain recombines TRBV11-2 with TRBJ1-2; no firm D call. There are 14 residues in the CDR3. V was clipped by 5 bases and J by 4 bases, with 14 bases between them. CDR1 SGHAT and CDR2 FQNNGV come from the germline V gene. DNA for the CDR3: TGTGCCAGCAGCAACCGGAACGTCGGCTATGGCTACACCTTC. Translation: CASSNRNVGYGYTF.

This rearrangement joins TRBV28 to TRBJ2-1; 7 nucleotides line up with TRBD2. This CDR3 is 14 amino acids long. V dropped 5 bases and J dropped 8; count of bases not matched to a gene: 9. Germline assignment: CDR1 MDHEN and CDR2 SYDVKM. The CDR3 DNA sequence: TGTGCCAGCAGTCAACTGACGGGACTATATGAGCAGTTCTTC. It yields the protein CASSQLTGLYEQFF.

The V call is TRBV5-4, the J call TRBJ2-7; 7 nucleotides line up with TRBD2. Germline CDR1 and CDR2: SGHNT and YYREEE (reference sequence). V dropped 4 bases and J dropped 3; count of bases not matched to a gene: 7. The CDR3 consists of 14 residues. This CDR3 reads CASSLYSGGYEQYF. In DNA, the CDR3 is TGTGCCAGCAGCCTCTACTCGGGAGGCTACGAGCAGTACTTC.

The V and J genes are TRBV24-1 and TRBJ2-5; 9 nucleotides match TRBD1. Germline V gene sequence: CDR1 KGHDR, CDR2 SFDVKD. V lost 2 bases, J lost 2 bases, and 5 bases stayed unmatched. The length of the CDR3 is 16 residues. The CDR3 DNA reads TGTGCCACCAGTGATTACAGGGGGCGCGGACAAGAGACCCAGTACTTC. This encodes CATSDYRGRGQETQYF.

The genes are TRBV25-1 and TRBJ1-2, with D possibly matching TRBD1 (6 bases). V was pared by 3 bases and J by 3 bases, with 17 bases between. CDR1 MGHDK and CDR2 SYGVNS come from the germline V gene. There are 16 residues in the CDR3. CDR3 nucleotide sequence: TGTGCCAGCAGTGATGAATTGGCAGGGGTGGACTATGGCTACACCTTC. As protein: CASSDELAGVDYGYTF.

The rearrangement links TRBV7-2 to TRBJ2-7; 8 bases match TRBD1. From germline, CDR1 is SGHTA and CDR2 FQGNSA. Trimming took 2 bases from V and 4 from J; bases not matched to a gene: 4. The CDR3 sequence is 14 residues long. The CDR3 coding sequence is TGTGCCAGCAGCTTAAGCAGGGGGCGGTACGAGCAGTACTTC. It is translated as CASSLSRGRYEQYF.

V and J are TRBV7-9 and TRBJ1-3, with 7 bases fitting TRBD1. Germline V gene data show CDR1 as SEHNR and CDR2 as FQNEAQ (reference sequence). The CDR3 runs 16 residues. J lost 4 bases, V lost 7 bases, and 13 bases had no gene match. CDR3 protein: CASKPDRAMSGNTIYF. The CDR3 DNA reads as TGTGCCAGCAAACCTGACAGGGCCATGTCCGGAAACACCATATATTTT. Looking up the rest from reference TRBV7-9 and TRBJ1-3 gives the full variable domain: DTGVSQNPRHKITKRGQNVTFRCDPISEHNRLYWYRQTLGQGPEFLTYFQNEAQLEKSRLLSDRFSAERPKGSFSTLEIQRTEQGDSAMYLCASKPDRAMSGNTIYFGEGSWLTVV.

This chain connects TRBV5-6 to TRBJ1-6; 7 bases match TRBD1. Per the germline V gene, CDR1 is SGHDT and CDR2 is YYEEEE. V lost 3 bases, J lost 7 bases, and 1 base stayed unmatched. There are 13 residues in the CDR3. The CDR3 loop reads CASSWDRNSPLHF. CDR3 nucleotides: TGTGCCAGCAGCTGGGACAGAAATTCACCCCTCCACTTT.

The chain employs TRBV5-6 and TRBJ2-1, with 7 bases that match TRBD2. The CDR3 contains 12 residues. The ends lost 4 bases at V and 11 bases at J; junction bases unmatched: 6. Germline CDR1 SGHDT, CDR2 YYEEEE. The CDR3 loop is CASSRRAGQQFF. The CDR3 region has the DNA TGTGCCAGCAGCCGTCGAGCGGGACAGCAGTTCTTC.

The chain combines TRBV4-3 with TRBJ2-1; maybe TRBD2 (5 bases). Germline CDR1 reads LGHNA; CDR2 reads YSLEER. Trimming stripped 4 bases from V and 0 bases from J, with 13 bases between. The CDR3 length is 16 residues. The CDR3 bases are TGCGCCAGCAGCCGGGTGGCTGGGAGCTCCTACAATGAGCAGTTCTTC. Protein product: CASSRVAGSSYNEQFF.

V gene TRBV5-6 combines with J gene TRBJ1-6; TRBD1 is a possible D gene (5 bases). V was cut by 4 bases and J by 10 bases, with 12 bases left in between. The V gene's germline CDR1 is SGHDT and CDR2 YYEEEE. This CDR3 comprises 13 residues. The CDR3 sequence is CASSRGTGSPLHF. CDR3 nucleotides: TGTGCCAGCAGCCGAGGGACTGGATCACCCCTCCACTTT.

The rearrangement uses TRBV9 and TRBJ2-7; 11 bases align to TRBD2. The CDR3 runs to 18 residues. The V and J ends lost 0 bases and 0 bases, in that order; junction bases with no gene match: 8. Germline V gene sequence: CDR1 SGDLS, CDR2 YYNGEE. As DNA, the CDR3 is TGTGCCAGCAGCGTAGGGCTAGCGGGAGGACTGGGCTCCTACGAGCAGTACTTC. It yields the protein CASSVGLAGGLGSYEQYF. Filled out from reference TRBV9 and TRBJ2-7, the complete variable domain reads DSGVTQTPKHLITATGQRVTLRCSPRSGDLSVYWYQQSLDQGLQFLIQYYNGEERAKGNILERFSAQQFPDLHSELNLSSLELGDSALYFCASSVGLAGGLGSYEQYFGPGTRLTVT.

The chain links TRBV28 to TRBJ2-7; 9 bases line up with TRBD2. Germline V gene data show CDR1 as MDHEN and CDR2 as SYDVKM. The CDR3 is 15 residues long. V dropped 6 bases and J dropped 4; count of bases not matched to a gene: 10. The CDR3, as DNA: TGTGCCAGCAGCCCTCATAGCGGGAGTCGATACGAGCAGTACTTC. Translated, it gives CASSPHSGSRYEQYF.

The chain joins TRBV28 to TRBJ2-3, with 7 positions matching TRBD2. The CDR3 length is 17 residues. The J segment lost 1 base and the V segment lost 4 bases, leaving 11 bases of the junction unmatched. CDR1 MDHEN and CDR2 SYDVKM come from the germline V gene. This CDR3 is CASSYHVGRERTDTQYF. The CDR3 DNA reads TGTGCCAGCAGTTATCATGTCGGGCGGGAGCGCACAGATACGCAGTATTTT.

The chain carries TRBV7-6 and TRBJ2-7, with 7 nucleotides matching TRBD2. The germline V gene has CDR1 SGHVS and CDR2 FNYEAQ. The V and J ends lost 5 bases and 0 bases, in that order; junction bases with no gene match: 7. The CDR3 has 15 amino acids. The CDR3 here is CASSRTRESSYEQYF. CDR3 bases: TGTGCCAGCAGCCGCACGCGGGAGAGCTCCTACGAGCAGTACTTC. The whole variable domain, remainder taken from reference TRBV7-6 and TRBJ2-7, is GAGVSQSPRYKVTKRGQDVALRCDPISGHVSLYWYRQALGQGPEFLTYFNYEAQQDKSGLPNDRFSAERPEGSISTLTIQRTEQRDSAMYRCASSRTRESSYEQYFGPGTRLTVT.

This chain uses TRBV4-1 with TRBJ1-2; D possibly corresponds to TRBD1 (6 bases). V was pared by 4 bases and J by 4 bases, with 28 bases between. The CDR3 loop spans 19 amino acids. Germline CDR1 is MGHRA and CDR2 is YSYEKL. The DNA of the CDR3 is TGCGCCAGCAGCCCATCGGGCGGGGACACGTTAGGTTCCTTCTATGGCTACACCTTC. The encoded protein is CASSPSGGDTLGSFYGYTF.

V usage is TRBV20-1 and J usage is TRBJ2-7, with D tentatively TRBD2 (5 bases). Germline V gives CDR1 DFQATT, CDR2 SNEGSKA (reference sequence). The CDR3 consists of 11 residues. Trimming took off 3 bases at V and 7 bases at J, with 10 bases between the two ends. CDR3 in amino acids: CSASLGVEQYF. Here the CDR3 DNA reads TGCAGTGCTAGTTTGGGAGTTGAGCAGTACTTC.